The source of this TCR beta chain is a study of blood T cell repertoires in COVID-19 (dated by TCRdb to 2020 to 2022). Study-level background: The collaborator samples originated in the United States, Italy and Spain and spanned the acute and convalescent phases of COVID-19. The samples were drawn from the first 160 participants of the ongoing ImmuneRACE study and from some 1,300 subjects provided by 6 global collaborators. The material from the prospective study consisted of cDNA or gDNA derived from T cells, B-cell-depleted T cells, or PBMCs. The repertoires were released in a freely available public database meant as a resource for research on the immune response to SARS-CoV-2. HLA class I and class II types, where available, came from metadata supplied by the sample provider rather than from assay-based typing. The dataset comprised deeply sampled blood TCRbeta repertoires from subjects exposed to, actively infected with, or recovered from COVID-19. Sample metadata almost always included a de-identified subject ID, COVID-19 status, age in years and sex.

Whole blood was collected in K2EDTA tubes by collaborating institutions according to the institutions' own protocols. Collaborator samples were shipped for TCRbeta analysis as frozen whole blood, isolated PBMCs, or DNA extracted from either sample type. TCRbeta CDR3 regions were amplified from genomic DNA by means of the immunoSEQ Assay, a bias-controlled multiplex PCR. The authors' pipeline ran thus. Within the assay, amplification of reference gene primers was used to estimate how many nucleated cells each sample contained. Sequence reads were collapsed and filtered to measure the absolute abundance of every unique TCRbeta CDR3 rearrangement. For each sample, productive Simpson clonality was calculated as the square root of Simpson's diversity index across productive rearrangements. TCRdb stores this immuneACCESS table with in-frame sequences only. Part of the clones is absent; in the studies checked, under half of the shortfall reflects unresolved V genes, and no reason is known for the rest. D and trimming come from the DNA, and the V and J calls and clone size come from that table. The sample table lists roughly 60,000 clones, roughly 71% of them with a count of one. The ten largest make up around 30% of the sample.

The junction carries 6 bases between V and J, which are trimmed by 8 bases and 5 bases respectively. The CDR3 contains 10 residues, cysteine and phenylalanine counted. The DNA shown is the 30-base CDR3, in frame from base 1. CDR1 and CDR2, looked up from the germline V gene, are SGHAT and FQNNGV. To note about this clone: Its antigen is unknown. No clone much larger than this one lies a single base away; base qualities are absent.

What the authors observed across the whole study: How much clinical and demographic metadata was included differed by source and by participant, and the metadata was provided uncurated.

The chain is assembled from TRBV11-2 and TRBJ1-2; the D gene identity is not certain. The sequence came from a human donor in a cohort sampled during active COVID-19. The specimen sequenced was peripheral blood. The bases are TGTGCCAGCCCTTCTTATGGCTACACCTTC. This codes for CASPSYGYTF.